This T cell receptor (beta chain) was identified during a study of spatial heterogeneity in lung cancer. The wider study: Consistently, beta-chain sequences turned up in larger numbers than alpha-chain sequences did. As counted in raw reads, each unique TCR and UMI combination appeared more than ten times on average.

Time point of the sample: sample taken at primary tumor resection. Sequencing of whole RNA from tumor, nontumor lung or frozen PBMC involved no sorting. The donors were 55 to 80 patients with non-small cell lung cancer that was early-stage and untreated. Each TCR cDNA molecule bore a unique molecular identifier. TCRdb re-called the 5' RACE reads with MiXCR, one entry per CDR3 protein. The data contain about 36,000 distinct CDR3 sequences, less than 5.5% of them seen just once; the ten biggest clones take up about 28%. This clonotype was picked up many times. The germline V gene has CDR1 SGHDT and CDR2 YYEEEE. This CDR3 comprises 13 residues. Trimming shortened V by 0 bases and J by 8 bases, and 6 bases separated the two germline ends.

The receptor's source is a female donor with early-stage non-small cell lung cancer. The V and J genes are TRBV5-6 and TRBJ1-6; unclear D gene. This specimen consisted of PBMCs, obtained at surgery. The DNA for the CDR3 is TGTGCCAGCAGCTTGGTTGTGGATTCACCCCTCCACTTT. Translating gives CASSLVVDSPLHF.